Listed here are 24 T cell receptor beta chains from one sample, sequenced in a study of cytomegalovirus exposure and HLA in healthy donors. Clones were read by immunoSEQ multiplex PCR, and TCRdb kept only the in-frame ones, dropping some. The data contain some 130,000 clones, approximately 82% of them singletons. The sample was PBMCs. The source is a man aged 30 to 39 in good health and CMV-seropositive.

The chain has TRBV6-5 and TRBJ2-7, with D possibly TRBD1 on 8 matching bases. The CDR3 consists of 15 residues. V was trimmed by 6 bases and J by 3 bases, leaving 18 bases between them. Germline CDR1 is MNHEY and CDR2 is SVGAGI. CDR3 region: CASRNTGGGIYEQYF. In nucleotides, the CDR3 is TGTGCCAGCAGAAATACAGGGGGAGGGATCTACGAGCAGTACTTC.

The chain has TRBV19 and TRBJ1-3; 9 bases match TRBD1. This CDR3 has 12 amino acids. Germline-derived CDR1 and CDR2 are LNHDA and SQIVND (reference sequence). The CDR3 reads CAQGAKGNTIYF. In DNA, the CDR3 is TGTGCACAGGGGGCTAAAGGAAACACCATATATTTT.

The genes are TRBV7-9 and TRBJ1-6, with 10 bases matching TRBD1. Trimming at V came to 6 bases and at J to 9 bases, leaving 5 bases not matched to a gene. The V gene's germline CDR1 is SEHNR and CDR2 FQNEAQ (reference sequence). The CDR3 has 14 amino acids. This CDR3 is CASSRGQGVSPLHF. The DNA for the CDR3 is TGTGCCAGCAGTCGTGGACAGGGGGTTTCACCCCTCCACTTT.

The chain links TRBV29-1 to TRBJ2-3, with no clear D. Germline CDR1 SQVTM, CDR2 ANQGSEA. The CDR3 sequence is 12 residues long. Trimming shortened V by 7 bases and J by 1 base, and 9 bases separated the two germline ends. The CDR3 DNA sequence: TGCAGCGCCAGTGAGGGCACAGATACGCAGTATTTT. It encodes CSASEGTDTQYF.

The chain employs TRBV13 and TRBJ1-2; 7 nucleotides agree with TRBD1. The germline gives CDR1 PRHDT, CDR2 FYEKMQ (reference sequence). The CDR3 has 15 amino acids. J lost 3 bases, V lost 7 bases, and 11 bases had no gene match. The chain's CDR3 is CASTLGRRGYYGYTF. In DNA form, the CDR3 reads TGTGCCAGCACCCTGGGGCGCAGGGGGTACTATGGCTACACCTTC.

The rearrangement links TRBV30 to TRBJ2-7; no reliable D call. The ends were cut back, 4 bases at V and 5 bases at J, with 9 bases in the middle. Germline CDR1 is GTSNPN and CDR2 is SVGIG (reference sequence). This CDR3 spans 11 amino acids. CDR3 sequence (DNA): TGTGCCTGGAACCAAGAGGACGAGCAGTACTTC. It translates to CAWNQEDEQYF.

The chain recombines TRBV5-4 with TRBJ2-1, with D possibly being TRBD1 (6 bases). CDR1 and CDR2 (germline): SGHNT, YYREEE (reference sequence). CDR3 size: 16 residues. V lost 0 bases to trimming and J lost 4 bases, with 14 bases between them. This CDR3 reads CASSLVLRGSYNEQFF. In DNA, the CDR3 is TGTGCCAGCAGCTTGGTATTGAGGGGGTCATACAATGAGCAGTTCTTC.

The chain links TRBV6-5 to TRBJ1-1, with D perhaps matching TRBD1 (6 bases). Germline V gene lookup returns CDR1 MNHEY and CDR2 SVGAGI. Trimming stripped 4 bases from V and 6 bases from J, with 15 bases between. CDR3 length: 14 residues. CDR3 DNA: TGTGCCAGCAGTTTAAGGGGCAGGGGCTCTGAAGCTTTCTTT. Amino acid sequence: CASSLRGRGSEAFF.

The chain combines TRBV6-6 with TRBJ1-5; D call uncertain. Between the trimmed V and J ends, which lost 9 bases and 4 bases, there was a span of 19 bases. Germline lookup yields CDR1 MNHNY and CDR2 SVGAGI (reference sequence). The CDR3 contains 15 residues. Here the CDR3 DNA reads TGTGCCAGTCGGACGGATTTTCCGGGAAATCAGCCCCAGCATTTT. This gives the protein CASRTDFPGNQPQHF.

The genes are TRBV2 and TRBJ2-7; 8 nucleotides match TRBD1. CDR1 is SNHLY and CDR2 is FYNNEI in the germline V gene. This CDR3 is 15 amino acids long. The ends lost 0 bases at V and 6 bases at J; junction bases unmatched: 7. The CDR3 protein is CASSEARQGAGEQYF. For the CDR3, the DNA is TGTGCCAGCAGTGAAGCGCGGCAGGGGGCGGGCGAGCAGTACTTC.

The CDR3 protein is CASSLAARDTQYF. The CDR3 DNA sequence: TGTGCCAGCAGCTTGGCCGCCAGGGATACGCAGTATTTT. The genes are TRBV5-6 and TRBJ2-3; D not certain. The CDR3 extends over 13 amino acids. CDR1 is SGHDT and CDR2 is YYEEEE in the germline V gene. Trimming removed 0 bases from V and 6 bases from J, with 8 bases in between.

In DNA, the CDR3 is TGTGCCGCCGGTGAGGCTTTCTTT. It encodes CAAGEAFF. V usage is TRBV6-6 and J usage is TRBJ1-1; no definite D call. CDR3 size: 8 residues. Trimming took off 11 bases at V and 11 bases at J, with 9 bases between the two ends. Germline CDR1 MNHNY, CDR2 SVGAGI (reference sequence).

The genes are TRBV11-3 and TRBJ2-1, with TRBD2 matching 14 bases. Losses at the gene ends were 4 bases for V and 7 bases for J; bases not matched to a gene: 6. Germline loops: CDR1 SGHNT, CDR2 YENEEA. CDR3 length: 16 amino acids. The DNA of the CDR3 is TGTGCCAGCAGCTCCCGGACTAGCGGGGGGAAGAATGAGCAGTTCTTC. It yields the protein CASSSRTSGGKNEQFF.

The chain employs TRBV7-8 and TRBJ2-7, with 9 bases lining up with TRBD2. There are 14 residues in the CDR3. Trimming took 5 bases from V and 5 from J; bases not matched to a gene: 7. Germline values: CDR1 SGHVS, CDR2 FQNEAQ. The CDR3 DNA is TGTGCCAGCAGCACCGGACTAGCGCCCCACGAGCAGTACTTC. It translates to CASSTGLAPHEQYF.

The gene calls are TRBV9 and TRBJ1-2, with a weak D call TRBD1 (5 bases). Per germline, CDR1 SGDLS and CDR2 YYNGEE. Trimming stripped 6 bases from V and 1 base from J, with 13 bases between. The CDR3 covers 14 residues. The CDR3, as DNA: TGTGCCAGCAACCGGGGGGGTCTTAACTATGGCTACACCTTC. It codes for CASNRGGLNYGYTF. Looking up the rest from reference TRBV9 and TRBJ1-2 gives the full variable domain: DSGVTQTPKHLITATGQRVTLRCSPRSGDLSVYWYQQSLDQGLQFLIQYYNGEERAKGNILERFSAQQFPDLHSELNLSSLELGDSALYFCASNRGGLNYGYTFGSGTRLTVV.

The chain employs TRBV5-1 and TRBJ2-5, with 9 bases identical to TRBD2. CDR3 size: 17 residues. Germline V gene lookup returns CDR1 SGHRS and CDR2 YFSETQ. With 0 bases clipped from V and 2 bases from J, the junction kept 8 bases outside the gene matches. CDR3 sequence: CASSLAAGGGAQETQYF. In DNA form, the CDR3 reads TGCGCCAGCAGCTTGGCTGCGGGCGGGGGGGCACAAGAGACCCAGTACTTC.

DNA of the CDR3: TGTGCCAGCAGTTTTCCCGGACTAGCGGGAGAGGCCGGGGAGCTGTTTTTT. This encodes CASSFPGLAGEAGELFF. The chain couples TRBV5-4 to TRBJ2-2; 13 positions match TRBD2. Germline loops: CDR1 SGHNT, CDR2 YYREEE (reference sequence). The CDR3 runs to 17 residues. V lost 5 bases to trimming and J lost 6 bases; unmatched junction nucleotides: 10.

The chain is built from TRBV7-3 and TRBJ1-2; D might be TRBD1 (6 bases). Germline V gene data show CDR1 as SGHTA and CDR2 as FQGTGA. The CDR3 is 13 amino acids. Trimming cost V 2 bases and J 3 bases, with 7 bases left between them. DNA for the CDR3: TGTGCCAGCAGCTTACAGGGGTACTATGGCTACACCTTC. Its protein is CASSLQGYYGYTF.

This rearrangement joins TRBV4-2 to TRBJ2-3; TRBD2 matches 7 bases. The CDR3 loop spans 17 amino acids. The V segment lost 4 bases and the J segment 3 bases; nucleotides outside the gene matches: 13. CDR1 and CDR2 (germline): LGHNA, YNFKEQ. In nucleotides, the CDR3 is TGTGCCAGCAGCCCCGACGATAGCGGGCCGAGGACAGATACGCAGTATTTT. This codes for CASSPDDSGPRTDTQYF.

This chain uses TRBV6-1 with TRBJ1-5; TRBD1 matches 8 bases. CDR1 is MNHNS and CDR2 is SASEGT in the germline V gene. The CDR3 has 14 amino acids. The V segment lost 6 bases and the J segment 3 bases; nucleotides outside the gene matches: 4. The CDR3 DNA sequence: TGTGCCAGCAGGGACAGGGCCACCAATCAGCCCCAGCATTTT. Translation: CASRDRATNQPQHF.

CDR3 sequence: CASSPEDRVKKSGELFF. The CDR3 DNA reads as TGTGCCAGCAGCCCAGAGGACAGGGTTAAGAAGTCCGGGGAGCTGTTTTTT. The V gene is TRBV7-2, the J gene TRBJ2-2, with TRBD1 matching 8 bases. CDR3 length: 17 amino acids. The junction had 14 bases not matched to a gene; V was cut back by 5 bases and J by 6 bases. CDR1 is SGHTA, CDR2 FQGNSA, per germline.

The chain recombines TRBV5-1 with TRBJ1-2; D is possibly TRBD1 (5 bases). This CDR3 contains 14 residues. With 0 bases removed from V and 10 bases from J, the gap between germline ends came to 16 bases. Germline V lookup: CDR1 SGHRS, CDR2 YFSETQ. The CDR3 DNA sequence: TGCGCCAGCAGCTTGGGCGGGGCTGGGGTCGCCTACACCTTC. Protein sequence: CASSLGGAGVAYTF.

The chain recombines TRBV7-9 with TRBJ1-2; TRBD1 matches at 8 bases. CDR1 is SEHNR, CDR2 FQNEAQ, per germline (reference sequence). The CDR3 spans 14 residues. Trimming took 3 bases from V and 8 from J; bases not matched to a gene: 8. In DNA, the CDR3 is TGTGCCAGCAGCTTGGGGCAGGGGGCGCGGGGCTACACCTTC. This encodes CASSLGQGARGYTF. The full variable domain, rest sourced from reference TRBV7-9 and TRBJ1-2, is DTGVSQNPRHKITKRGQNVTFRCDPISEHNRLYWYRQTLGQGPEFLTYFQNEAQLEKSRLLSDRFSAERPKGSFSTLEIQRTEQGDSAMYLCASSLGQGARGYTFGSGTRLTVV.

CDR3 sequence (DNA): TGTGCCAGCAGACCGGGACAGGGGATTGGTGGCTACACCTTC. Protein: CASRPGQGIGGYTF. The chain has TRBV27 and TRBJ1-2; 10 positions agree with TRBD1. Germline trimming cut 6 bases from V and 7 bases from J; bases unmatched to any gene: 8. The CDR3 is 14 amino acids. Germline CDR1 reads MNHEY; CDR2 reads SMNVEV (reference sequence).